This entry concerns a single T cell receptor (beta chain). Its specificity is not known. Using the 5' RACE reads, TCRdb records one entry per CDR3 protein without DNA. The table for this sample gives around 470,000 distinct CDR3 sequences. CDR3 length: 14 residues. CDR1 and CDR2 from the germline V gene are LNHDA and SQIVND (reference sequence). This sample is drawn from a study of T cells expressing NK-cell markers. General study findings and limits: Researchers report these clonotypes also headed the CD3+CD56-NKG2C+ fraction in several donors.

The sequenced sample was blood T cells: a sorted CD56 or NKG2C T cell subset, CD4+ or CD8+ T cells, or bulk PBMC T cells (not recorded which). This clonotype originated in a woman aged 45-60 years in good health. The gene calls are TRBV19 and TRBJ2-3; TCRdb calls TRBD2, which cannot be checked without DNA. Here the CDR3 reads CASLGREGTDTQYF.